These 27 T cell receptor beta chains were sequenced from one sample in a study of T-cell memory formation after mild COVID-19. TCRdb processed the 5' RACE reads anew with MiXCR; each CDR3 protein has one entry. Of more than 150,000 distinct CDR3 sequences in the sample, approximately 17% were seen once. The material sequenced was PBMCs or a T cell subset sorted from them (not recorded which). All receptors derive from a man younger than 30 who had mild COVID-19 (a few samples of this study predate the infection). Cell type and time point are not known.

This clonotype was counted a few times. The chain couples TRBV6-5 to TRBJ2-7, with a possible D match to TRBD1 (7 bases). The CDR3 totals 14 residues. V shed 2 bases and J shed 5 bases, with 13 bases lying between them. CDR1 and CDR2 (germline): MNHEY, SVGAGI. The CDR3 is CASSYGQGGNEQYF. The CDR3, as DNA: TGTGCCAGCAGTTACGGGCAGGGGGGCAACGAGCAGTACTTC.

This clonotype was observed a few times. This chain links TRBV4-2 with TRBJ1-3; D is uncertain. Germline values: CDR1 LGHNA, CDR2 YNFKEQ. This CDR3 is built from 15 residues. Trimming removed 1 base from V and 0 bases from J, with 7 bases in between. The DNA for the CDR3 is TGTGCCAGCAGCCAAGTCGCCGACTCTGGAAACACCATATATTTT. This translates into CASSQVADSGNTIYF.

The table lists this clonotype with a few counts. The V and J genes are TRBV5-1 and TRBJ2-3; TRBD2 matches at 9 bases. This CDR3 is 16 amino acids long. Unmatched junction bases numbered 8, after V lost 2 bases and J lost 4 bases. Germline values: CDR1 SGHRS, CDR2 YFSETQ. The CDR3 loop reads CASSFRFSGGADTQYF. CDR3 nucleotides: TGCGCCAGCAGCTTCCGCTTTAGCGGGGGCGCAGATACGCAGTATTTT. The variable domain in full, completed from reference TRBV5-1 and TRBJ2-3, reads KAGVTQTPRYLIKTRGQQVTLSCSPISGHRSVSWYQQTPGQGLQFLFEYFSETQRNKGNFPGRFSGRQFSNSRSEMNVSTLELGDSALYLCASSFRFSGGADTQYFGPGTRLTVL.

V usage is TRBV2 and J usage is TRBJ1-2; 8 bases match TRBD1. The germline gives CDR1 SNHLY, CDR2 FYNNEI. With 7 bases clipped from V and 8 bases from J, the junction kept 12 bases outside the gene matches. This CDR3 is built from 14 residues. CDR3 region: CASMYRGNLEGYTF. The DNA of the CDR3 is TGTGCCAGCATGTACAGGGGGAATCTCGAAGGCTACACCTTC.

This clonotype was recorded a few times. The chain carries TRBV27 and TRBJ1-5; TRBD1 is a possible D gene (5 bases). The CDR3 is 15 residues long. CDR1 is MNHEY and CDR2 is SMNVEV in the germline V gene (reference sequence). Trimming cost V 4 bases and J 5 bases, with 15 bases left between them. Written as DNA, the CDR3 is TGTGCCAGCAGTTCCGGGACGGCTGGGTATCAGCCCCAGCATTTT. Amino acid sequence: CASSSGTAGYQPQHF.

This chain joins TRBV7-9 and TRBJ1-1; perhaps TRBD1 as D (5 bases). Per germline, CDR1 SEHNR and CDR2 FQNEAQ (reference sequence). V was pared by 0 bases and J by 3 bases, with 11 bases between. The CDR3 totals 15 residues. The CDR3 DNA reads TGTGCCAGCAGCTTAGCTTCAGGGCCGGACACTGAAGCTTTCTTT. It codes for CASSLASGPDTEAFF.

This clonotype occurred a few times. CDR3 region: CASRREPGGSGTGELFF. The DNA of the CDR3 is TGCGCCAGCAGGCGCGAACCGGGGGGAAGTGGAACCGGGGAGCTGTTTTTT. V gene TRBV5-1 combines with J gene TRBJ2-2, with 7 bases identical to TRBD2. The CDR3 runs 17 residues. V lost 5 bases, J lost 5 bases, and 15 bases stayed unmatched. Germline V CDR1 and CDR2: SGHRS, YFSETQ.

This clonotype was detected only a few times. The chain is built from TRBV5-6 and TRBJ1-6, with 7 nucleotides matching TRBD1. V lost 0 bases and J lost 7; bases outside the gene matches: 7. Germline CDR1 SGHDT, CDR2 YYEEEE. This CDR3 has 16 amino acids. In nucleotides, the CDR3 is TGTGCCAGCAGCTTGGCGGACAGGTGGGAGAATTCACCCCTCCACTTT. This translates into CASSLADRWENSPLHF.

The chain employs TRBV3-1 and TRBJ1-1; possibly TRBD1 for D (6 bases). V lost 0 bases and J 2 bases, leaving 10 bases between the germline ends. This CDR3 has 15 amino acids. Germline CDR1 reads LGHDT; CDR2 reads YNNKEL (reference sequence). CDR3 residues: CASSQEQGRNTEAFF. CDR3 bases: TGTGCCAGCAGCCAAGAGCAGGGGCGAAACACTGAAGCTTTCTTT.

This chain uses TRBV7-9 with TRBJ2-7; D is perhaps TRBD1 (5 bases). This CDR3 comprises 14 residues. Looked up from germline, CDR1 is SEHNR and CDR2 is FQNEAQ (reference sequence). Trimming shortened V by 4 bases and J by 0 bases, and 10 bases separated the two germline ends. CDR3 sequence: CASSSTEVSYEQYV. CDR3 DNA: TGTGCCAGCAGCTCGACAGAGGTCTCCTACGAGCAGTACGTC.

This clonotype was found a few times. This rearrangement joins TRBV5-1 to TRBJ1-1, with 11 bases aligning to TRBD1. This CDR3 is 16 amino acids long. V dropped 4 bases and J dropped 4; count of bases not matched to a gene: 9. Per the germline V gene, CDR1 is SGHRS and CDR2 is YFSETQ. The CDR3 DNA reads as TGCGCCAGCAGCACCGGGACAGGGGGGAGCGTCACTGAAGCTTTCTTT. Residues: CASSTGTGGSVTEAFF.

This clonotype turned up a few times. V usage is TRBV7-2 and J usage is TRBJ2-3; TRBD2 agrees at 7 bases. The CDR3 length is 13 residues. Trimming at V came to 3 bases and at J to 6 bases, leaving 3 bases not matched to a gene. The V gene's germline CDR1 is SGHTA and CDR2 FQGNSA. The CDR3 region is CASSFGGGDTQYF. In nucleotides, the CDR3 is TGTGCCAGCAGCTTTGGGGGGGGTGATACGCAGTATTTT.

Regarding this clonotype: It is likely a read error, because the conserved phenylalanine at the end of the CDR3 is missing. No DNA is shown, since the ends of the CDR3 on it are uncertain; the CDR3 is the one TCRdb lists. CDR3 protein: CASSLRLKKI. The chain has TRBV7-9 and TRBJ1-2. The CDR3 extends over 10 residues, inclusive of both ends. CDR1 is SEHNR, CDR2 FQNEAQ, per germline (reference sequence).

This clonotype was observed a handful of times. This chain connects TRBV29-1 to TRBJ1-2; no clear D. V was pared by 1 base and J by 4 bases, with 10 bases between. The CDR3 runs to 13 residues. CDR1 and CDR2 (germline): SQVTM, ANQGSEA. CDR3 loop: CSVEGYPSYGYTF. CDR3 nucleotides: TGCAGCGTTGAAGGCTATCCCTCCTATGGCTACACCTTC.

This clonotype was counted between two and nine times. In DNA form, the CDR3 reads TGTGCCAGCAGTTTTGGGGAAGATACGCAGTATTTT. Amino acid sequence: CASSFGEDTQYF. V is TRBV6-2 or TRBV6-3 and J is TRBJ2-3; no firm D call. Trimming stripped 4 bases from V and 5 bases from J, with 7 bases between. Germline CDR1 and CDR2: MNHEY and SVGEGT. The CDR3 length is 12 residues.

This clonotype was observed a handful of times. In DNA form, the CDR3 reads TGTGCCACCACGCGGGATGGGGGGGCCACTGAAGCTTTCTTT. Translated, it gives CATTRDGGATEAFF. The gene calls are TRBV7-9 and TRBJ1-1, with D possibly matching TRBD1 (6 bases). Germline V lookup: CDR1 SEHNR, CDR2 FQNEAQ (reference sequence). V lost 10 bases to trimming and J lost 4 bases, with 19 bases between them. The CDR3 sequence is 14 residues long.

This clonotype was counted between two and nine times. The gene calls are TRBV5-1 and TRBJ1-1; no clear D gene. Germline CDR1 is SGHRS and CDR2 is YFSETQ. Trimming cost V 3 bases and J 4 bases, with 10 bases left between them. The CDR3 runs 13 residues. The DNA of the CDR3 is TGCGCCAGCAGCTCGACGGTCACCACTGAAGCTTTCTTT. This sequence encodes CASSSTVTTEAFF.

The rearrangement joins TRBV11-2 to TRBJ1-4; D gene unclear. V lost 1 base, J lost 7 bases, and 16 bases lay in between. Germline V gene data show CDR1 as SGHAT and CDR2 as FQNNGV. The CDR3 extends over 16 amino acids. CDR3 in DNA: TGTGCCAGCAGCTTAGGGAGAGGGAGGATGGGTGAAAAACTGTTTTTT. It encodes CASSLGRGRMGEKLFF.

This rearrangement joins TRBV5-6 to TRBJ1-1; D possibly corresponds to TRBD1 (6 bases). Deletions cut 2 bases from V and 1 base from J, with 9 bases between. This CDR3 is 14 amino acids long. CDR1 is SGHDT and CDR2 is YYEEEE in the germline V gene. The CDR3 reads CASSFTRGNTEAFF. For the CDR3, the DNA is TGTGCCAGCAGCTTTACCAGGGGGAACACTGAAGCTTTCTTT.

This clonotype was seen more than once but under ten times. This rearrangement joins TRBV6-5 to TRBJ1-5, with 10 bases aligning to TRBD1. V lost 5 bases and J lost 6; bases outside the gene matches: 13. The CDR3 contains 17 residues. Germline CDR1 reads MNHEY; CDR2 reads SVGAGI. The CDR3, as DNA: TGTGCCAGCAGTCGATCATACTCCGGGACAGGGGTTCAGCCCCAGCATTTT. Residues: CASSRSYSGTGVQPQHF.

This chain joins TRBV10-3 and TRBJ2-7, with D unresolved. This CDR3 spans 14 amino acids. The V end lost 2 bases, the J end lost 5 bases, and 13 bases lay between the germline ends. Germline loops: CDR1 ENHRY, CDR2 SYGVKD. The CDR3 region is CAISENLTPNEQYF. CDR3 nucleotide sequence: TGTGCCATCAGTGAGAACCTTACACCCAACGAGCAGTACTTC.

This clonotype was found a few times. The chain is built from TRBV5-1 and TRBJ2-3; D might be TRBD2 (6 bases). CDR3 length: 14 amino acids. Trimming took off 6 bases at V and 4 bases at J, with 15 bases between the two ends. Looked up from germline, CDR1 is SGHRS and CDR2 is YFSETQ. CDR3 sequence: CASTLGGPPDTQYF. The CDR3 DNA reads TGCGCCAGCACCCTGGGAGGTCCACCAGATACGCAGTATTTT. Looking up the rest from reference TRBV5-1 and TRBJ2-3 gives the full variable domain: KAGVTQTPRYLIKTRGQQVTLSCSPISGHRSVSWYQQTPGQGLQFLFEYFSETQRNKGNFPGRFSGRQFSNSRSEMNVSTLELGDSALYLCASTLGGPPDTQYFGPGTRLTVL.

This sequence joins TRBV7-2 and TRBJ2-3, with a tentative D call TRBD2 (6 bases). Germline V gene data show CDR1 as SGHTA and CDR2 as FQGNSA. This CDR3 comprises 16 residues. The ends were cut back, 5 bases at V and 1 base at J, with 16 bases in the middle. DNA for the CDR3: TGTGCCAGCAGCCCCAGTCCCGGGAGAGGCACAGATACGCAGTATTTT. Protein sequence: CASSPSPGRGTDTQYF.

The CDR3 DNA reads as TGTGCCAGCAGCAGGACAGGGGACTACTCCTACGAGCAGTACTTC. Its translation: CASSRTGDYSYEQYF. The chain is built from TRBV12-3 or TRBV12-4 and TRBJ2-7; 9 bases line up with TRBD1. CDR3 length: 15 amino acids. With V trimmed by 6 bases and J by 0 bases, 6 bases remained unmatched.

The CDR3, as DNA: TGTGCCAGCTCAGCCGGGACAGGGGTCCACTCCTACGAGCAGTACTTC. Protein product: CASSAGTGVHSYEQYF. This chain connects TRBV18 to TRBJ2-7; 10 nucleotides align to TRBD1. This CDR3 is built from 16 residues. Germline V CDR1 and CDR2: KGHSH, LQKENI. After removal of 5 bases from V and 0 bases from J, the junction contained 7 bases not matched to a gene.

This clonotype was observed a few times. The CDR3 nucleotides read TGCAGCGTTGAGTGGGACGGAGCCTACGAGCAGTACTTC. Its protein product is CSVEWDGAYEQYF. The gene calls are TRBV29-1 and TRBJ2-7; D may match TRBD1 or TRBD2 (5 bases each). The CDR3 extends over 13 amino acids. Germline V lookup: CDR1 SQVTM, CDR2 ANQGSEA. V gave up 3 bases and J gave up 2 bases, with 11 bases separating them.

This clonotype has a count of ten or more. The CDR3 DNA is TGTGCCAGCAGTGAGACCTACGAGCAGTACGTC. Translating gives CASSETYEQYV. This chain uses TRBV6-1 with TRBJ2-7; no definite D call. The CDR3 covers 11 residues. CDR1 and CDR2 (germline): MNHNS, SASEGT. V shed 3 bases and J shed 2 bases, with 2 bases lying between them.